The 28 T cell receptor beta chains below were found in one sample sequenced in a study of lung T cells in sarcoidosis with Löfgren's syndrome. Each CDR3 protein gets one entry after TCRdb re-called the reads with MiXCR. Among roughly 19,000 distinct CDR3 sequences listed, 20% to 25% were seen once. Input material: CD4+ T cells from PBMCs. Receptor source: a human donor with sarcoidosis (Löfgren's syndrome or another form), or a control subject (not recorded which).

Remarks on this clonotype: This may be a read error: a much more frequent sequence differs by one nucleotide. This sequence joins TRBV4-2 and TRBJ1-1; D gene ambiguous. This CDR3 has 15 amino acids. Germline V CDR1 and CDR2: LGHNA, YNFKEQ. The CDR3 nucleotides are TGTGCCAGCAGCCAAGATTCCGGGGTTGACACTGAAGCTTCCTTT. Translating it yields CASSQDSGVDTEASF.

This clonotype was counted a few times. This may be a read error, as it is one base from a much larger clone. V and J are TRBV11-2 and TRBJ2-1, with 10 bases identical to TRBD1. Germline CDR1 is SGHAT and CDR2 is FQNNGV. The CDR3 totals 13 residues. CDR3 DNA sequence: TGTGCCAGCAACTTAGCTGGGACAGGGGTTCGGTTCTTC. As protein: CASNLAGTGVRFF.

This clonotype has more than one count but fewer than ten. The DNA of the CDR3 is TGTGCCAGTAGTATAGATACAGGGACCCAGCATTTT. Amino acid sequence: CASSIDTGTQHF. The chain couples TRBV19 to TRBJ1-5, with D possibly TRBD1 on 6 matching bases. Germline-derived CDR1 and CDR2 are LNHDA and SQIVND (reference sequence). The CDR3 is 12 amino acids. Trimming took off 0 bases at V and 11 bases at J, with 8 bases between the two ends. Complete variable domain (other parts from reference TRBV19 and TRBJ1-5): DGGITQSPKYLFRKEGQNVTLSCEQNLNHDAMYWYRQDPGQGLRLIYYSQIVNDFQKGDIAEGYSVSREKKESFPLTVTSAQKNPTAFYLCASSIDTGTQHFGDGTRLSIL.

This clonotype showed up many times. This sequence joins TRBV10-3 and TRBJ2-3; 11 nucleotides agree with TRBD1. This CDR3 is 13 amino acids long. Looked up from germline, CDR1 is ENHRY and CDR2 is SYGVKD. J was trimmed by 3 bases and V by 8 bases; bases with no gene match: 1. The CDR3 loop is CAIGTGGTDTQYF. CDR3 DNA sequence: TGTGCCATCGGGACAGGGGGTACAGATACGCAGTATTTT.

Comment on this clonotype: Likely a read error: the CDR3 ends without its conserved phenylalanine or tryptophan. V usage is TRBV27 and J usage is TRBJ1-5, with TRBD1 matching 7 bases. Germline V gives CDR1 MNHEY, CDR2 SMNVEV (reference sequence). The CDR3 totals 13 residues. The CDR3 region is CANSFDRVQPQHS. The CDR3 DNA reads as TGTGCCAACAGTTTCGACAGGGTTCAGCCCCAGCATTCT.

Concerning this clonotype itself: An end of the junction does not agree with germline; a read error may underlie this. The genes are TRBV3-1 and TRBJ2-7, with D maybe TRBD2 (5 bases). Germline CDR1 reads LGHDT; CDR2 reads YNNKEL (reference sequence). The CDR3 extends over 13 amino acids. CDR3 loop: CASSQGSSYEKYF. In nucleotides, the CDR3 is TGTGCCAGCAGCCAGGGGAGCTCCTACGAGAAGTACTTC.

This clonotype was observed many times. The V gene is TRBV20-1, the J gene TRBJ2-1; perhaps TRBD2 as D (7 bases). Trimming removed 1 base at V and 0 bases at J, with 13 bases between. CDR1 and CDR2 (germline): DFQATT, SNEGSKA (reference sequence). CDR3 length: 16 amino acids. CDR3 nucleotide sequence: TGCAGTGCTAGAGTGGCGGGGGCCAGCTCCTACAATGAGCAGTTCTTC. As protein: CSARVAGASSYNEQFF.

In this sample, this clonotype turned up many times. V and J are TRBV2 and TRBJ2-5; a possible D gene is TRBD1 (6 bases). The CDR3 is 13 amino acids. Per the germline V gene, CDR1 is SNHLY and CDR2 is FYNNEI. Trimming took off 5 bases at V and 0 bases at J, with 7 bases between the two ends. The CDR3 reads CASSRDNQETQYF. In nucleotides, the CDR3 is TGTGCCAGCAGTCGGGACAACCAAGAGACCCAGTACTTC.

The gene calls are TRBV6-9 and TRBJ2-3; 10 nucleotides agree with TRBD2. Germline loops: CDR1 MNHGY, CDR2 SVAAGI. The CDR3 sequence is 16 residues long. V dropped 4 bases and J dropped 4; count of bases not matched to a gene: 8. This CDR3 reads CASSSGSGGAADTQYF. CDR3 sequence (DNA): TGTGCCAGCAGTTCTGGCAGCGGGGGGGCGGCAGATACGCAGTATTTT.

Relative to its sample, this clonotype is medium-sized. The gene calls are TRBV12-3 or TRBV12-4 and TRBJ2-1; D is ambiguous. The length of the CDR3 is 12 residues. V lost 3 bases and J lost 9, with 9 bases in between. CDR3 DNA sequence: TGTGCCAGCAGTTTTGTAACGGGTGAGCAGTTCTTC. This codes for CASSFVTGEQFF.

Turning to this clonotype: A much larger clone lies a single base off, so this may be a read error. CDR3 amino acids: CASSLPTSGFTDTQYF. DNA for the CDR3: TGTGCCAGCAGCCTCCCGACTAGCGGATTCACAGATACGCAGTATTTT. This chain connects TRBV5-6 to TRBJ2-3; 9 bases map to TRBD2. V lost 4 bases, J lost 2 bases, and 8 bases stayed unmatched. CDR3 length: 16 residues. The V gene's germline CDR1 is SGHDT and CDR2 YYEEEE.

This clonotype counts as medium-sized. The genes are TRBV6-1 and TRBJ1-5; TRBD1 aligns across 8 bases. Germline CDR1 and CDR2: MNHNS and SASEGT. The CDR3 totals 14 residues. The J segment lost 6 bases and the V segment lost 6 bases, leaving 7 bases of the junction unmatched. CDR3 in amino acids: CASSGQGISQPQHF. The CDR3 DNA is TGTGCCAGCAGCGGACAGGGAATAAGTCAGCCCCAGCATTTT.

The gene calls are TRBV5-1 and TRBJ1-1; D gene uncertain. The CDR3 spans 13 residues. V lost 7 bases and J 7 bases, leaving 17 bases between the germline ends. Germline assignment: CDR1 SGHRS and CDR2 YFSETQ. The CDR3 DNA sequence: TGCGCCAGCGGAGAGAAGTTTGCGGATGAAGCTTTCTTT. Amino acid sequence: CASGEKFADEAFF.

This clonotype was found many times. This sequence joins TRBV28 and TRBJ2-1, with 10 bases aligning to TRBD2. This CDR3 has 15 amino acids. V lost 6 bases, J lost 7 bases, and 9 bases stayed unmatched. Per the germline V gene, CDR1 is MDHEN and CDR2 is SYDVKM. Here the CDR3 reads CASSHVAGGVNEQFF. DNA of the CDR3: TGTGCCAGCAGCCACGTAGCGGGAGGAGTGAATGAGCAGTTCTTC.

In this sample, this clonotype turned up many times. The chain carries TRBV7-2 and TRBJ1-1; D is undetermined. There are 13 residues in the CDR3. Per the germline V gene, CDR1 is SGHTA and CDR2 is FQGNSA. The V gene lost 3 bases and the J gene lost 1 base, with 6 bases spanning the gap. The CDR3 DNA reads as TGTGCCAGCAGCTTTTCCGAGAACACTGAAGCTTTCTTT. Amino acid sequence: CASSFSENTEAFF.

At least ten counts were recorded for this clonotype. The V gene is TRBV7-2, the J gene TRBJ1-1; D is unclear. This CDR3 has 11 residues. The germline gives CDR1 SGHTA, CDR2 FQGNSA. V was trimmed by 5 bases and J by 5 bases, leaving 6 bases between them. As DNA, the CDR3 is TGTGCCAGCAGCCAAAATACTGAAGCTTTCTTT. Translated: CASSQNTEAFF.

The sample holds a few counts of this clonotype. CDR3 sequence: CASSVAAGGSGELFF. The CDR3 DNA is TGTGCCAGCAGCGTAGCGGCGGGGGGATCCGGGGAGCTGTTTTTT. The rearrangement uses TRBV9 and TRBJ2-2; TRBD2 matches at 8 bases. The junction had 4 bases not matched to a gene; V was cut back by 0 bases and J by 6 bases. The V gene's germline CDR1 is SGDLS and CDR2 YYNGEE. The CDR3 spans 15 residues.

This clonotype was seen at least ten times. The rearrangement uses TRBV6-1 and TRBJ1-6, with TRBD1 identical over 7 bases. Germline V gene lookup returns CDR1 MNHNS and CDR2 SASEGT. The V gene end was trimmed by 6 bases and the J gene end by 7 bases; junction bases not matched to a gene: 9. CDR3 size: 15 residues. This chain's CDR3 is CASRSGQAWNSPLHF. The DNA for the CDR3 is TGTGCCAGCAGATCAGGACAGGCGTGGAATTCACCCCTCCACTTT.

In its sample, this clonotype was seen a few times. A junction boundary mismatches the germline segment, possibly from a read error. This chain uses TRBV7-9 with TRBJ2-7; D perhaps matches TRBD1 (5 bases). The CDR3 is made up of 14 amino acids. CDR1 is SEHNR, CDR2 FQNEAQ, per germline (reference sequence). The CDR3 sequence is CGSRLGQESYEQYF. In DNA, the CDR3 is TGTGGCAGCAGGTTGGGGCAGGAGTCCTACGAGCAGTACTTC.

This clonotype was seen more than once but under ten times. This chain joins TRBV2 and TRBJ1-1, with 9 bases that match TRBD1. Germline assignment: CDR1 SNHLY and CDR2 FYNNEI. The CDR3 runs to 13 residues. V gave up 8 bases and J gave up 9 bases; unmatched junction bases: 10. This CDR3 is CASSRDRESKAFF. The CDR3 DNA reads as TGTGCCAGCTCACGGGACAGGGAGTCAAAAGCTTTCTTT.

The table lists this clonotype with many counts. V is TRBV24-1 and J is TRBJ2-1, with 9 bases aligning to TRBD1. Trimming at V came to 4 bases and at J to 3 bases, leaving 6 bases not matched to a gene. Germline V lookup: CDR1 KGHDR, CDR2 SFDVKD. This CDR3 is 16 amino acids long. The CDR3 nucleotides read TGTGCCACCAGTGACCCACCGGGACAGGGCTACAATGAGCAGTTCTTC. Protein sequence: CATSDPPGQGYNEQFF.

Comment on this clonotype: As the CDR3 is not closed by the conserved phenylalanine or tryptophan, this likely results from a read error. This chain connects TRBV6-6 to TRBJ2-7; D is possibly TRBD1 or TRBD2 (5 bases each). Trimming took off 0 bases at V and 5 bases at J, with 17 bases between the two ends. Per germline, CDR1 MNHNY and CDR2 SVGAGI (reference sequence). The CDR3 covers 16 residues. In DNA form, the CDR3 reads TGTGCCAGCAGTTACTCGATGTCCGGGGCACGGGACGAGCAGTACCTC. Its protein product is CASSYSMSGARDEQYL.

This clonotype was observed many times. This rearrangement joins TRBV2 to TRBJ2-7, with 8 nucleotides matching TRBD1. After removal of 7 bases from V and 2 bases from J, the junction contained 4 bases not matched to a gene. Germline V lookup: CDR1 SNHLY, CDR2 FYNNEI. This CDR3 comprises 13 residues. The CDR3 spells CASNPQGAYEQYF. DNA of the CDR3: TGTGCCAGCAATCCACAGGGGGCCTACGAGCAGTACTTC.

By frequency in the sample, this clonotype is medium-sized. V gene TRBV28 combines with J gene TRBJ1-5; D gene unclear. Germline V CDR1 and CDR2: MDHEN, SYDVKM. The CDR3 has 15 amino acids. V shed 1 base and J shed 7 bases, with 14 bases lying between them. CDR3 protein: CASSLSRGLGQPQHF. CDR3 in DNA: TGTGCCAGCAGTTTATCGAGAGGGCTAGGGCAGCCCCAGCATTTT. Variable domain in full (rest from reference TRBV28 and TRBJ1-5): DVKVTQSSRYLVKRTGEKVFLECVQDMDHENMFWYRQDPGLGLRLIYFSYDVKMKEKGDIPEGYSVSREKKERFSLILESASTNQTSMYLCASSLSRGLGQPQHFGDGTRLSIL.

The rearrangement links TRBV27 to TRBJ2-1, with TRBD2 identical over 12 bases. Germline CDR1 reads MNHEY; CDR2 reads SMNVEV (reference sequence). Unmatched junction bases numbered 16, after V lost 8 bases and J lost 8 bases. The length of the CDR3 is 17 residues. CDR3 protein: CASGSPTSGSYRDEQFF. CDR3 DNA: TGTGCCAGCGGTTCCCCGACTAGCGGGAGTTATCGCGATGAGCAGTTCTTC.

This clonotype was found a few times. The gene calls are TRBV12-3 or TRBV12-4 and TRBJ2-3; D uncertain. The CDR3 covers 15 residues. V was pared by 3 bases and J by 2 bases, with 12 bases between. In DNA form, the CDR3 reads TGTGCCAGCAGTTTCCCCCCCGGTACCACAGATACGCAGTATTTT. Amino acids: CASSFPPGTTDTQYF.

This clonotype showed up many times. The DNA for the CDR3 is TGCAGTGCTAGGAAGAGCTCCTACGAGCAGTACTTC. Protein sequence: CSARKSSYEQYF. V gene TRBV20-1 combines with J gene TRBJ2-7; D not resolved. The length of the CDR3 is 12 residues. The V gene's germline CDR1 is DFQATT and CDR2 SNEGSKA (reference sequence). Trimming took 3 bases from V and 0 from J, leaving 6 bases between them.

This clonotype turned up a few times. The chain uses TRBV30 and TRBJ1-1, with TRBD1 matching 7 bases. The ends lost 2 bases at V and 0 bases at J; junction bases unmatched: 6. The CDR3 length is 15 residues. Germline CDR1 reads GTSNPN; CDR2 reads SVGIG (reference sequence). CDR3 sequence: CAWSTRGGLNTEAFF. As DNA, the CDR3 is TGTGCCTGGAGTACCCGAGGGGGCCTGAACACTGAAGCTTTCTTT.